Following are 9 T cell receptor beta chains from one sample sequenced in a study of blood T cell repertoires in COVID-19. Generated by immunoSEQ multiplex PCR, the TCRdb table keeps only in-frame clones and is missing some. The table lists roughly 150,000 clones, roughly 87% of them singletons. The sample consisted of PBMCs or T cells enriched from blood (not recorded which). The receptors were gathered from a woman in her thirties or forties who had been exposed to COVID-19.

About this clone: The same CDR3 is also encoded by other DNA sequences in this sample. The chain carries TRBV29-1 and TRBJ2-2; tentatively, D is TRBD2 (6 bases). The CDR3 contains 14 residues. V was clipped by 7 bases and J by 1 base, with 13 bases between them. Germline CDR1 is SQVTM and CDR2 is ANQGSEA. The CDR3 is CSGRQGGNTGELFF. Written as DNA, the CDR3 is TGCAGCGGGAGGCAGGGAGGGAACACCGGGGAGCTGTTTTTT.

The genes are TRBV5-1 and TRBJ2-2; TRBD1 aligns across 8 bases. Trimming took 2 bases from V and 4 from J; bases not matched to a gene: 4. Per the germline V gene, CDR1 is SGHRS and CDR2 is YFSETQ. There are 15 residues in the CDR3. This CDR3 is CASSFRQGSTGELFF. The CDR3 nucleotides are TGCGCCAGCAGCTTTCGACAGGGGAGCACCGGGGAGCTGTTTTTT.

CDR3 region: CASSLVSRLAGVDGELFF. In DNA form, the CDR3 reads TGCGCCAGCAGCTTGGTTTCTCGTCTAGCGGGGGTAGACGGGGAGCTGTTTTTT. V and J are TRBV5-1 and TRBJ2-2; 10 bases line up with TRBD2. With 0 bases clipped from V and 7 bases from J, the junction kept 12 bases outside the gene matches. Germline CDR1 reads SGHRS; CDR2 reads YFSETQ. The CDR3 is 18 amino acids.

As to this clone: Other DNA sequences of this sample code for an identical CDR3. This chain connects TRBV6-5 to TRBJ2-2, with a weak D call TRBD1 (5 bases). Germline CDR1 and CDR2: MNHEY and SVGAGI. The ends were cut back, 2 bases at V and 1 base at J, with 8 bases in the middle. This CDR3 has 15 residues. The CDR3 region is CASSYAQGNTGELFF. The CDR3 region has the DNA TGTGCCAGCAGTTACGCGCAGGGGAACACCGGGGAGCTGTTTTTT.

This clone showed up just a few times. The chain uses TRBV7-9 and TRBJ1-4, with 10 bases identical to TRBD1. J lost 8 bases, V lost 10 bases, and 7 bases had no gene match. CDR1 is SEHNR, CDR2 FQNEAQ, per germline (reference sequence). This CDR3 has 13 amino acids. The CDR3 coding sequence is TGTGCCACGACCGGGACAGGGGAGGAAAAACTGTTTTTT. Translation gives CATTGTGEEKLFF.

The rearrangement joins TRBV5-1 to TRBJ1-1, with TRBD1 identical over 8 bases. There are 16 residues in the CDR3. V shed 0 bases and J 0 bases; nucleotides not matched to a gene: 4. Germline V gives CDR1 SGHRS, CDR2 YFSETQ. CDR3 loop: CASSLDGQGMNTEAFF. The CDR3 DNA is TGCGCCAGCAGCTTGGATGGACAGGGAATGAACACTGAAGCTTTCTTT.

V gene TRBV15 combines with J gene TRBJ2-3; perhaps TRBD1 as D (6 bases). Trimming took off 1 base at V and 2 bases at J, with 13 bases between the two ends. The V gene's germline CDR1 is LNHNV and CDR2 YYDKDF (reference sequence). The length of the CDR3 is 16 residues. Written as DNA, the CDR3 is TGTGCCACCAGCAGAGTTTCTGGGACACTCACAGATACGCAGTATTTT. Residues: CATSRVSGTLTDTQYF.

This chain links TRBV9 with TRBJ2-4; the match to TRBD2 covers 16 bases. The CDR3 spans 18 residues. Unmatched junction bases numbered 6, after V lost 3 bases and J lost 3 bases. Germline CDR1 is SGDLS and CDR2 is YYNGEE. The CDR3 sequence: CASSDPGLAGGIKNIQYF. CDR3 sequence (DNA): TGTGCCAGCAGCGACCCGGGACTAGCGGGAGGGATCAAAAACATTCAGTACTTC.

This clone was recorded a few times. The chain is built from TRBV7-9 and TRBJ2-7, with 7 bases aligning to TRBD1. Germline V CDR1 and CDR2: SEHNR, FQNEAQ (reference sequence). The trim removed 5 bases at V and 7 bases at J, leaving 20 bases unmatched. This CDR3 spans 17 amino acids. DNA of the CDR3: TGTGCCAGCAGCCCGGGACAGATAATTCCAATCTGGGTGGAGCAGTACTTC. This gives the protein CASSPGQIIPIWVEQYF.